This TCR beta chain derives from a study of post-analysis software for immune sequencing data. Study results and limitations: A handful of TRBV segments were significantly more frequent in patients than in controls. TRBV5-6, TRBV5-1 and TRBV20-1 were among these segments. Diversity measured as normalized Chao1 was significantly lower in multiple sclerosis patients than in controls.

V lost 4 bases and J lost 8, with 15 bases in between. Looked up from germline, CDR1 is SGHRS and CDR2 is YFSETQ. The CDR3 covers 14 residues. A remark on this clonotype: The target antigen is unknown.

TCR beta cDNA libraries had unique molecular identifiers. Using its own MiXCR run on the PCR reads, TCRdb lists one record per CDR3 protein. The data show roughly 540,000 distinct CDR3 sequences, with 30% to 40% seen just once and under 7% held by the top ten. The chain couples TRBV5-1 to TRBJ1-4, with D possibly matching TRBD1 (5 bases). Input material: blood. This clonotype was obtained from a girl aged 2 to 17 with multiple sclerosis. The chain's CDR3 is CASSPTGGDEKLFF. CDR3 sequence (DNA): TGCGCCAGCAGCCCGACGGGAGGGGACGAAAAACTGTTTTTT.